A selection of T cell receptor beta chains follows, all from one sample in a study of blood T cell repertoires in COVID-19. Profiling relied on immunoSEQ multiplex PCR, and the TCRdb table lists in-frame clones only, not all of them. The sample has about 93,000 clones; around 86% are singletons. Sequenced: peripheral blood. The receptors originated from a man aged 55 to 70 with COVID-19, enrolled during active disease. The conserved cysteine and the conserved F or W are not part of the CDR3 here.

TRBJ1-1,TRBV10-1,ASSENRENTEAF
TRBJ2-5,TRBV24-1,ATSDYRGSASETQY
TRBJ2-1,TRBV9,ASSVEKAGRVGNEQF
TRBJ1-4,TRBV11-2,ASRDSRGGIGEKLF
TRBJ2-7,TRBV6-6,ASSLTGGRDEQY
TRBJ2-1,TRBV7-8,ASSPLSSYNEQF
TRBJ1-3,TRBV30,ASETGSSGNTIY
TRBJ2-7,TRBV4-1,ASSHPGLARPYEQY
TRBJ1-2,TRBV19,ASSTGTGYNYGYT
TRBJ2-1,TRBV7-3,ASSLDRYNEQF
TRBJ2-3,TRBV6-5,ASSYRVPTDTQY
TRBJ1-2,TRBV24-1,ATSDPGTAYGYT
TRBJ2-1,TRBV24-1,ATGRSGVSYNEQF
TRBJ1-5,TRBV19,ASSIFPTGVRQPQH
TRBJ1-2,TRBV28,ASSGGGGKYGYT
TRBJ1-5,TRBV18,ASSEDRGNQPQH
TRBJ1-4,TRBV30,AWSTKGSSRAFNEKLF
TRBJ2-5,TRBV29-1,SVEESAGQETQY
TRBJ1-2,TRBV5-8,ASSLYSYGYT